One and the same sample provided the 4 T cell receptor beta chains below, sequenced in a study of CD8 T cells in ankylosing spondylitis. TCRdb passed the 5' RACE reads through MiXCR, listing each CDR3 protein once. The table lists under 250,000 distinct CDR3 sequences, about 30% of them singletons. The sequenced sample was blood, either unsorted or a sorted T cell fraction (not recorded which). These receptors all come from a male donor with ankylosing spondylitis or in good health (not recorded which).

This sequence joins TRBV12-3 or TRBV12-4 and TRBJ2-3; 9 positions agree with TRBD1. The CDR3 loop spans 15 amino acids. Trimming took 7 bases from V and 2 from J; bases not matched to a gene: 7. This CDR3 reads CASKTDRGNTDTQYF. In nucleotides, the CDR3 is TGTGCCAGCAAGACGGACAGGGGTAACACAGATACGCAGTATTTT.

This clonotype showed up just a few times. This sequence joins TRBV29-1 and TRBJ2-1, with 9 nucleotides matching TRBD1. Germline V gene sequence: CDR1 SQVTM, CDR2 ANQGSEA. The CDR3 covers 12 residues. Germline trimming cut 3 bases from V and 7 bases from J; bases unmatched to any gene: 1. The CDR3 protein is CSVDDRGNEQFF. The CDR3 DNA reads as TGCAGCGTTGACGACAGGGGGAATGAGCAGTTCTTC.

This clonotype was observed a handful of times. The chain uses TRBV4-1 and TRBJ2-1, with D perhaps matching TRBD2 (5 bases). The V end lost 0 bases, the J end lost 14 bases, and 14 bases lay between the germline ends. Per the germline V gene, CDR1 is MGHRA and CDR2 is YSYEKL. The CDR3 is 13 residues long. The chain's CDR3 is CASSQDLDSPEFF. The CDR3 bases are TGCGCCAGCAGCCAAGATCTGGACTCCCCGGAGTTCTTC.

This clonotype was observed a handful of times. This chain uses TRBV6-5 with TRBJ2-1; 8 nucleotides agree with TRBD2. CDR1 and CDR2 from the germline V gene are MNHEY and SVGAGI. V trimming: 0 bases; J trimming: 2 bases; junction bases outside the gene matches: 3. There are 16 residues in the CDR3. The CDR3 DNA reads TGTGCCAGCAGTTACTCCGGGACTAGGACCTACAATGAGCAGTTCTTC. Its protein is CASSYSGTRTYNEQFF.